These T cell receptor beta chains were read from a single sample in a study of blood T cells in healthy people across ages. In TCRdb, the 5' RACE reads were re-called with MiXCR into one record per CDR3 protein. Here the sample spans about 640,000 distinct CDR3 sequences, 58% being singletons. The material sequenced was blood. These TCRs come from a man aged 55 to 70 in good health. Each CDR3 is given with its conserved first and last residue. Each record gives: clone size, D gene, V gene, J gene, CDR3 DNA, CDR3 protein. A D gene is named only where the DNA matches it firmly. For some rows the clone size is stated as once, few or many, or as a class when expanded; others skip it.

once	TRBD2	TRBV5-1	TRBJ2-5	TGCGCCTGCAGCTTGATACTAGCGGAACAAGAGACCCAGTACTTC	CACSLILAEQETQYF
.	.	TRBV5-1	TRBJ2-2	TGCGCCAGCAGACGTGGGGCAGGGGCAAGGACCGGGGAGCTGTTTTTT	CASRRGAGARTGELFF
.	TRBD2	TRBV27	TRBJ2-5	TGTGCCAGCAGTACCTCTGGGGGGGAAGAGACCCAGTACTTC	CASSTSGGEETQYF
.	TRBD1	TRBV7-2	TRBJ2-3	TGTGCCAGCAGCCCCCGACAGGGGGCTGTTACGCAGTATTTT	CASSPRQGAVTQYF
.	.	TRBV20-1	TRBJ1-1	TGCAGTGCTCAGGCCGGGGGGACTCACACTGAAGCTTTCTTT	CSAQAGGTHTEAFF
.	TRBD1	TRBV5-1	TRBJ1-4	TGCGCCAGCGGGCAGGGGGAACTACATGAAAAACTGTTTTTT	CASGQGELHEKLFF
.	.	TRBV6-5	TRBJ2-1	TGTGCCAGCTCGCAAATCGAGGGTGAGCAGTTCTTC	CASSQIEGEQFF
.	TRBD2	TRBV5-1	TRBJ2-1	TGCGCCAGCACTTTAGCGGGGAGCAATGAGCAGTTCTTC	CASTLAGSNEQFF
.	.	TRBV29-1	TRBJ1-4	TGCAGCGGGGGGAGGGCGGGTGAAAAACTGTTTTTT	CSGGRAGEKLFF
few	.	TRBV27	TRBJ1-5	TGTGCCAGCAGTTTAACTACCAATAGCAATCAGCCCCAGCATTTT	CASSLTTNSNQPQHF
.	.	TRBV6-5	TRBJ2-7	TGTGCCAGCAGTTACATGAAGGGGTACGAGCAGTACTTC	CASSYMKGYEQYF
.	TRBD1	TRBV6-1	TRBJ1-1	TGTGCCAGCACTAGATTTCCGGGACAGGGGAACACTGAAGCTTTCTTT	CASTRFPGQGNTEAFF
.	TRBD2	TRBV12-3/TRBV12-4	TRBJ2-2	TGTGCCAGCAGTCTGGGACTAGCGGGGAGTTTCGGGGAGCTGTTTTTT	CASSLGLAGSFGELFF
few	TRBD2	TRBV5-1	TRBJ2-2	TGCGCCAGCAGCTTGGCCGGGGGGTCGAACACCGGGGAGCTGTTTTTT	CASSLAGGSNTGELFF
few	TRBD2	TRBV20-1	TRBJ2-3	TGCAGTGCTAGAGATCTAGCGGGCGAAACTACAGATACGCAGTATTTT	CSARDLAGETTDTQYF
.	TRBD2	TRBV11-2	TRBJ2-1	TGTGCCAGCAGCCCGGCGATACTAGCGGGGGGGCTTGAGCAGTTCTTC	CASSPAILAGGLEQFF
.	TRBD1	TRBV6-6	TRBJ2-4	TGTGCCAGCCGGGACAGATACATTCAGTACTTC	CASRDRYIQYF
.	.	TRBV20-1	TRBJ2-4	TGCAGTGCTAGCGACTCCGGGGTGGCCAAAAACATTCAGTACTTC	CSASDSGVAKNIQYF
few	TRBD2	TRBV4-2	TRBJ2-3	TGTGCCAGCAGCCAAGAACTAGCGGGGCGCACAGATACGCAGTATTTT	CASSQELAGRTDTQYF
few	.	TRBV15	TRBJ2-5	TGTGCCACCAGCAGGTCAGGGAAGTCGAAGCAGTACTTC	CATSRSGKSKQYF
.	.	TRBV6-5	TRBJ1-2	TGTGCCAGCAGTGGAAACAGCAGATATGGCTACACCTTC	CASSGNSRYGYTF
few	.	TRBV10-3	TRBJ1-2	TGTGCCATCAGTGATCAGACGGGAATCTATGGCTACACCTTC	CAISDQTGIYGYTF
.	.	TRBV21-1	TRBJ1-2	TGTGCCAGCAGCAAAGGCGAATTGAGCTATGGCTACACCTTC	CASSKGELSYGYTF
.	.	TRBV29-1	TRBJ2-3	TGCAGCCTTAGGGGCGTCTTTGGGGATACGCAGTATTTT	CSLRGVFGDTQYF
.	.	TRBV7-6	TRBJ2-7	TGTGCCAGCAGTTACGATATCGACAGTCCCTACGAGCAGTACTTC	CASSYDIDSPYEQYF
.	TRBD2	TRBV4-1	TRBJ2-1	TGCGCCAGCAGCCAAGTGGGCGGACTAGCCTACAATGAGCAGTTCTTC	CASSQVGGLAYNEQFF
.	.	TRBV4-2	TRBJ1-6	TGTGCCAGCAGAGACAAAAGGAAGTCCTATAATTCACCCCTCCACTTT	CASRDKRKSYNSPLHF
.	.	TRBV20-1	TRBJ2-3	TGCAGCGGGCAGGGAGCAGATACGCAGTATTTT	CSGQGADTQYF
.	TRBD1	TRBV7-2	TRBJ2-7	TGTGCCAGCAGCTTAGGAAGACAGGGGAAGCAGTACTTC	CASSLGRQGKQYF
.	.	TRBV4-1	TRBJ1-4	TGCGCCAGCAGCCAAGGTGTCTATGAAAAACTGTTTTTT	CASSQGVYEKLFF
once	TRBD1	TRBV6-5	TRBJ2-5	TGTGCCAGCAGCCGCGGGACAGGGGGCGAAGAGACCCAGTACTTC	CASSRGTGGEETQYF
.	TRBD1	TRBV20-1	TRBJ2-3	TGCAGTGCTAGCGTCGGACAGGTCGCGCAGTATTTT	CSASVGQVAQYF
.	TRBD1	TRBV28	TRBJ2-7	TGTGCCAGCAGCCTTCAACAGGGGGCGTTGACCGAGCAGTACTTC	CASSLQQGALTEQYF
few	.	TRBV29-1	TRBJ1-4	TGCAGCGTTCCCGGGGAGGACAGTGAAAAACTGTTTTTT	CSVPGEDSEKLFF
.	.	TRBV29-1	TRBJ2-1	TGCAGCGTTGAGGGTGCACAAGACAATGAGCAGTTCTTC	CSVEGAQDNEQFF
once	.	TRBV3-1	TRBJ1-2	TGTGCCAGCAGCCGAAACAGGGCTGACTATGGCTACACCTTC	CASSRNRADYGYTF
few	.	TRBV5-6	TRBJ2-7	TGTGCCAGCAGCCCCGACACGTTCTACGAGCAGTACTTC	CASSPDTFYEQYF
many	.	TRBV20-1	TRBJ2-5	TGCAGTGCTAGAGGGGCGGGGTTTGAAGAGACCCAGTACTTC	CSARGAGFEETQYF
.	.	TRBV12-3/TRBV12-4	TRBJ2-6	TGTGCCAGCAGTCGAGCGGATGTATGGCTAGCTGTTGGGGCCAACGTCCTGACTTTC	CASSRADVWLAVGANVLTF
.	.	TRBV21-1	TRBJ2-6	TGTGCCAGCAGCATCCGGGGCAGGGTCATACCAACCTCTGGGGCCAACGTCCTGACTTTC	CASSIRGRVIPTSGANVLTF
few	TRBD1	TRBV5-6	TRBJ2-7	TGTGCCAGCAGCGCCGACAGGGTCGACGAGCAGTACTTC	CASSADRVDEQYF
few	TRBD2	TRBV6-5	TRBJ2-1	TGTGCCAGCAGCCCGGGGGGTTATGATGAGCAGTTCTTC	CASSPGGYDEQFF
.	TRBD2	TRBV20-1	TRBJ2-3	TGCAGTGCTAGACTAGCGGGGGCCGAGGTCACAGATACGCAGTATTTT	CSARLAGAEVTDTQYF
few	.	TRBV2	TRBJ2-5	TGTGCCAGCAGTGAAGGGACAGCAGTAGAGACCCAGTACTTC	CASSEGTAVETQYF
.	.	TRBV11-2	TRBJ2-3	TGTGCCAGCAGCTTCACCACAATCACAGATACGCAGTATTTT	CASSFTTITDTQYF
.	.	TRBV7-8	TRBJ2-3	TGTGCCAGCACTCCCGGCGGGACAGCAGGAGCGATGAGCTTTCCACCGCCGGATACGCAGTATTTT	CASTPGGTAGAMSFPPPDTQYF
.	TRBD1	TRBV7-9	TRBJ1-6	TGTGCCAGCAGCATTGACAGGGGTAATTCACCCCTCCACTTT	CASSIDRGNSPLHF
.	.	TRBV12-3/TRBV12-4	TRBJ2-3	TGTGCCAGCAGCCCCCGGACAGAGGGAGATACGCAGTATTTT	CASSPRTEGDTQYF
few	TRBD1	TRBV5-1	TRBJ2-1	TGCGCCAGCAGCTCTGACAGGGGCCTCTACAATGAGCAGTTCTTC	CASSSDRGLYNEQFF
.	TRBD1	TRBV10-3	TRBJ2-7	TGTGCCATCAGTGAGTCGCGGACAGGGGGCTACGAGCAGTACTTC	CAISESRTGGYEQYF
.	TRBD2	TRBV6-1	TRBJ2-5	TGTGCCAGCAGTGTTGAAGCGGGGGGGGACGAGACCCAGTACTTC	CASSVEAGGDETQYF
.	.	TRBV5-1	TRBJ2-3	TGCGCCAGCAGCACTCAGGGGCGAACTAGCACAGATACGCAGTATTTT	CASSTQGRTSTDTQYF
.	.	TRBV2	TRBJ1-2	TGTGCCAGCAGTATCGAGGGTACTATGGGTGGCTACACCTTC	CASSIEGTMGGYTF
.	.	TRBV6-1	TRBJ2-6	TGTGCCAGCAGTGCCCTCGGGGGCTCTGGGGCCAACGTCCTGACTTTC	CASSALGGSGANVLTF
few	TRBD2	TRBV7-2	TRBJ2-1	TGTGCCAGCAGCTTAGCTCAAGCGGGGGGGGCTCCCAATGAGCAGTTCTTC	CASSLAQAGGAPNEQFF
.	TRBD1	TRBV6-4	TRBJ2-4	TGTGCCAACCGGGACAGCAAAAACATTCAGTACTTC	CANRDSKNIQYF
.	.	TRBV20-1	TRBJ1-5	TGCAGTGCCCGAAACTTGTACGGGAATCAGCCCCAGCATTTT	CSARNLYGNQPQHF